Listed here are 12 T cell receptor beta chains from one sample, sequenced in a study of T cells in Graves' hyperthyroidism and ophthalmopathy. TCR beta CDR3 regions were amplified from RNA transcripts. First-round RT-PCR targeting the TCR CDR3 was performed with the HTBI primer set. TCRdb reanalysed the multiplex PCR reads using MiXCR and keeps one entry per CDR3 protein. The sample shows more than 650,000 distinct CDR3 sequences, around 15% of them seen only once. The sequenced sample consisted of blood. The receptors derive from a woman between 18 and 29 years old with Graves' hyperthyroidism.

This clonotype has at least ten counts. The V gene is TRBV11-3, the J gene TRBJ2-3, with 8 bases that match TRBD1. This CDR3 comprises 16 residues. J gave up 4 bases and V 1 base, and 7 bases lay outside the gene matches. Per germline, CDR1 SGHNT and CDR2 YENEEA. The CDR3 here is CASSLGDRITPDTQYF. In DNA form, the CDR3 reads TGTGCCAGCAGCTTAGGGGACAGGATTACACCAGATACGCAGTATTTT.

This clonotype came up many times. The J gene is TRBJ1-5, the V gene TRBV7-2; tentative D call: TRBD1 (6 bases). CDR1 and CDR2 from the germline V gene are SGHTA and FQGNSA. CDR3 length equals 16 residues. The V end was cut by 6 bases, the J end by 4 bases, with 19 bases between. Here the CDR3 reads CASRPDRSGANQPQHF. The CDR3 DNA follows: TGTGCCAGCAGACCCGACAGGTCTGGGGCAAATCAGCCCCAGCATTTT. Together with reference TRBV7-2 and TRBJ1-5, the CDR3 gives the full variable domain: GAGVSQSPSNKVTEKGKDVELRCDPISGHTALYWYRQSLGQGLEFLIYFQGNSAPDKSGLPSDRFSAERTGGSVSTLTIQRTQQEDSAVYLCASRPDRSGANQPQHFGDGTRLSIL.

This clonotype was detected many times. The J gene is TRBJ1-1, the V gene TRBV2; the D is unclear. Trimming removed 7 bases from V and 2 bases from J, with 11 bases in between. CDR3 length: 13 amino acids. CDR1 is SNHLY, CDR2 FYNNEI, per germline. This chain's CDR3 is CASTYEHNTEAFF. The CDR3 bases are TGTGCCAGCACCTATGAGCACAACACTGAAGCTTTCTTT. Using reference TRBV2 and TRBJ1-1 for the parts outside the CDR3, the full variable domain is EPEVTQTPSHQVTQMGQEVILRCVPISNHLYFYWYRQILGQKVEFLVSFYNNEISEKSEIFDDQFSVERPDGSNFTLKIRSTKLEDSAMYFCASTYEHNTEAFFGQGTRLTVV.

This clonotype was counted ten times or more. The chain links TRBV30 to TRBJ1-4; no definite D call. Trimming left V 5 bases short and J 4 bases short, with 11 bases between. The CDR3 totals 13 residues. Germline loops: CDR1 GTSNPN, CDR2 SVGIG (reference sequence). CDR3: CAWGGYDNEKLFF. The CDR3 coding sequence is TGTGCCTGGGGAGGGTACGATAATGAAAAACTGTTTTTT.

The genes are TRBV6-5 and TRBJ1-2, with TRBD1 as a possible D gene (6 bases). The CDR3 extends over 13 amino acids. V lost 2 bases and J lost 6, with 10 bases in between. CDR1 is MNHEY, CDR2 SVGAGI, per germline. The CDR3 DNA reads TGTGCCAGCAGTTACGGGGGGCCCGATGGCTACACCTTC. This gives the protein CASSYGGPDGYTF.

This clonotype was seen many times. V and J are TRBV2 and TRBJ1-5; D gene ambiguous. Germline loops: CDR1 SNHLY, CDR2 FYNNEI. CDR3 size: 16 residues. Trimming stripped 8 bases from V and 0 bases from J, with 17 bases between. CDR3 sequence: CASQPGRLYSNQPQHF. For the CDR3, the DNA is TGTGCCAGCCAGCCCGGACGGCTTTATAGCAATCAGCCCCAGCATTTT.

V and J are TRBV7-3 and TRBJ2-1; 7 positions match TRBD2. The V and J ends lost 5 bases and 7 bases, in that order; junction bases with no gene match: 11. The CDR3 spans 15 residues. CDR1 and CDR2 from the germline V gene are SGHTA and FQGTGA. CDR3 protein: CASSPQRGRINEQFF. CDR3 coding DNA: TGTGCCAGCAGCCCCCAGCGGGGTAGAATTAATGAGCAGTTCTTC.

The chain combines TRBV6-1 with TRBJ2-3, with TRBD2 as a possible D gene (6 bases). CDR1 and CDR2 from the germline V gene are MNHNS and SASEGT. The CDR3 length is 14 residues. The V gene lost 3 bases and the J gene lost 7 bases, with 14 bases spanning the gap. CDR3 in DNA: TGTGCCAGCAGTGAGACGGGACTCCCTTATACGCAGTATTTT. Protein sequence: CASSETGLPYTQYF.

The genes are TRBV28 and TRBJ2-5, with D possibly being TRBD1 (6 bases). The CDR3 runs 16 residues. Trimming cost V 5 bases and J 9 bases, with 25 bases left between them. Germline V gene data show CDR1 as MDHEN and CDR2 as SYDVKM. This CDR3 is CASSPGRGPPGFPQYF. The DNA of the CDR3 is TGTGCCAGCAGTCCCGGCAGGGGACCCCCTGGGTTCCCCCAGTACTTC.

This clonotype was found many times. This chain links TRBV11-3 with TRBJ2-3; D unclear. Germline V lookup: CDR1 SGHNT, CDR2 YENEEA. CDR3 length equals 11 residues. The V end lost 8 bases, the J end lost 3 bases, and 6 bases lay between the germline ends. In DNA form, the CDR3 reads TGTGCCAGCGGTTCGACAGATACGCAGTATTTT. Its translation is CASGSTDTQYF.

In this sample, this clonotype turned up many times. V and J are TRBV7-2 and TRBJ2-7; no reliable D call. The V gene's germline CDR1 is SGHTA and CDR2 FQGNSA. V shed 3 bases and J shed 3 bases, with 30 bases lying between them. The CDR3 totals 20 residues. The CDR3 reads CASSFSGLFERNSYYYEQYF. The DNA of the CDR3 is TGTGCCAGCAGCTTTTCGGGTTTGTTTGAGAGAAACTCTTACTACTACGAGCAGTACTTC.

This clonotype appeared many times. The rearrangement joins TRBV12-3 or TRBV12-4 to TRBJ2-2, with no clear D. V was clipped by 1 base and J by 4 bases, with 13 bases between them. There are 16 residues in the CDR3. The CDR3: CASSLGARSSTGELFF. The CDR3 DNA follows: TGTGCCAGCAGTTTAGGAGCCCGCTCAAGCACCGGGGAGCTGTTTTTT.